This T cell receptor (beta chain) was found in a study of shared clonotypes between healthy human individuals. The table came from immunoSEQ multiplex PCR; TCRdb's copy has only in-frame clones and leaves some out. This sample has about 1.1 million clones, with 60% to 85% found just once. The germline CDR1 and CDR2 sequences are LNHDA and SQIVND (reference sequence). The CDR3 totals 13 residues. Trimming pared 3 bases from V and 1 base from J, leaving 3 bases between. The source of this sequence is a man aged 18-30 years in good health. Some clones in this sample may be carry-over from other donors' samples. The V call is TRBV19, the J call TRBJ2-2; D call uncertain. The sequencing sample was made of memory CD4+ T cells from PBMCs. Subset of the sample: CD45RA-negative fraction. The CDR3 DNA reads as TGTGCCAGTAGTATGTGGAACACCGGGGAGCTGTTTTTT. This encodes CASSMWNTGELFF.